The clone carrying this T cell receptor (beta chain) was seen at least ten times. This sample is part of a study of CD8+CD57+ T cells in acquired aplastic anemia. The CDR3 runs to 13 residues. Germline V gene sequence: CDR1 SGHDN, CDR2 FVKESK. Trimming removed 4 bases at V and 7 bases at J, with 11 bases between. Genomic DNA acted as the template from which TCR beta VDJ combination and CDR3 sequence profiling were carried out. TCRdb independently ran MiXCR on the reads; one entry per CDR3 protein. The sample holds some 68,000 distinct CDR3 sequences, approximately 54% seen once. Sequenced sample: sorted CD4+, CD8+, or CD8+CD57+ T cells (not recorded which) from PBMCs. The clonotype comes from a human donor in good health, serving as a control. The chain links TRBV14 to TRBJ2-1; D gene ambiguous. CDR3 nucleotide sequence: TGTGCCAGCAGCCTATCGCTACAAAATGAGCAGTTCTTC. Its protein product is CASSLSLQNEQFF.